This T cell receptor beta chain originates from a study of shared clonotypes between healthy human individuals. Overall study context: There were three CD4 naive, three CD4 memory, two CD8 naive and one CD8 memory plates per donor.

To note about this clone: The antigen remains unidentified.

The repertoire was sequenced with immunoSEQ multiplex PCR; TCRdb's copy has only in-frame clones and lacks some. The profile covers approximately 530,000 clones, with 90% to 96% appearing a single time and about 0.064% taken by the ten largest. Study outcomes and limitations: The study generally estimated greater richness for naive than memory subsets. Naive CD4 clonotype sharing across a few donors was about 5%. Read depth was anticipated to influence clonotype sharing among donors.

The specimen was naive CD4+ T cells sorted from blood. Noted subset: CD45RA+ positively selected. The TCR originated in a young woman in good health.

The CDR3 DNA follows: TGTGCCATCAGTCTGGACAGGCCTGATCAGCCCCAGCATTTT. Amino acids: CAISLDRPDQPQHF. The gene calls are TRBV10-3 and TRBJ1-5, with 7 bases that match TRBD1. Germline CDR1 and CDR2: ENHRY and SYGVKD. V shed 5 bases, J shed 5 bases, and the junction held 6 bases outside the gene matches. The CDR3 loop spans 14 amino acids.